Presented here are 13 T cell receptor beta chains from one specimen sequenced in a study of molecular identifiers for immune sequencing clone quantification. Each CDR3 protein is one row after TCRdb ran MiXCR on the PCR reads. The profile covers about 640,000 distinct CDR3 sequences, with nearly 20% appearing a single time and roughly 0.85% taken by the ten largest. The specimen sequenced was naive CD8+ T cells from blood, with Jurkat cell RNA spiked in. Subset indicated: FACS-sorted CD8+CD4-CCR7+CD45RA+ naive T cells. All receptors derive from a human donor in good health. Some libraries in this study had Jurkat cell RNA spiked in.

Details on this clonotype: A read error may be the cause here, since a much bigger clone is one base away. The genes are TRBV14 and TRBJ2-1; D call uncertain. V was trimmed by 4 bases and J by 2 bases, leaving 12 bases between them. CDR3 length: 15 amino acids. Germline CDR1 and CDR2: SGHDN and FVKESK. The CDR3 region has the DNA TGTGCCAGCAGCCGAGATCCCTACGCCTACAATGAGCAGTTCTTC. This translates into CASSRDPYAYNEQFF.

This clonotype has ten or more counts. The chain joins TRBV10-3 to TRBJ2-7; no clear D gene. The germline V and J ends were trimmed by 3 bases and 3 bases, with 9 bases remaining between them. Germline V gene data show CDR1 as ENHRY and CDR2 as SYGVKD. The CDR3 sequence is 13 residues long. The CDR3 sequence: CAISEDPFYEQYF. The CDR3 nucleotides are TGTGCCATCAGTGAAGACCCGTTCTACGAGCAGTACTTC.

This clonotype was recorded at least ten times. The rearrangement links TRBV15 to TRBJ1-1, with 8 positions matching TRBD1. With V trimmed by 0 bases and J by 4 bases, 4 bases remained unmatched. This CDR3 contains 15 residues. Germline V gives CDR1 LNHNV, CDR2 YYDKDF (reference sequence). The CDR3 nucleotides are TGTGCCACCAGCAGAGACAGGGGGCTGAGCACTGAAGCTTTCTTT. This codes for CATSRDRGLSTEAFF.

Concerning this clonotype itself: A much larger clone differs from this one at a single base, so this may be a read error. The rearrangement links TRBV2 to TRBJ1-2; TRBD1 might be the D (5 bases). Germline lookup yields CDR1 SNHLY and CDR2 FYNNEI. The CDR3 sequence is 13 residues long. CDR3 sequence reads: CASPPWGGYGYAF. The DNA of the CDR3 is TGTGCCAGCCCCCCTTGGGGGGGGTATGGCTACGCCTTC.

Regarding this clonotype: A much larger clone lies one base from this, so it may be a read error. The gene calls are TRBV6-2 or TRBV6-3 and TRBJ1-5; D gene ambiguous. Germline V lookup: CDR1 MNHEY, CDR2 SVGEGT. CDR3 length: 13 residues. V gave up 11 bases and J gave up 1 base, with 12 bases separating them. CDR3 amino acids: CACTWLSNQPQHF. The CDR3, as DNA: TGTGCCTGCACGTGGTTAAGCAATCAGCCCCAGCATTTT.

This clonotype has only a few counts. The chain is built from TRBV19 and TRBJ2-7, with D perhaps given as TRBD1 or TRBD2 (5 bases each). This CDR3 region has 15 residues. V was cut by 3 bases and J by 2 bases, with 14 bases left in between. Germline values: CDR1 LNHDA, CDR2 SQIVND (reference sequence). Here the CDR3 reads CASSMTAENPYEQYF. The DNA for the CDR3 is TGTGCCAGTAGTATGACAGCGGAGAATCCCTACGAGCAGTACTTC.

In this sample, this clonotype turned up many times. The chain couples TRBV28 to TRBJ1-2; perhaps TRBD1 as D (5 bases). CDR3 size: 16 residues. Trimming cost V 3 bases and J 5 bases, with 19 bases left between them. Germline-derived CDR1 and CDR2 are MDHEN and SYDVKM. Here the CDR3 reads CASSLIPQGWEYGYTF. In DNA form, the CDR3 reads TGTGCCAGCAGTTTGATTCCCCAGGGCTGGGAGTATGGCTACACCTTC.

In its sample, this clonotype was seen many times. This chain uses TRBV20-1 with TRBJ2-7, with 11 bases that match TRBD2. V lost 4 bases, J lost 0 bases, and 17 bases stayed unmatched. This CDR3 region has 19 residues. Germline CDR1 reads DFQATT; CDR2 reads SNEGSKA (reference sequence). The CDR3 DNA sequence: TGCAGTGCTATTCATTCGGGACTAGCGGCCCCCGAAAGCTCCTACGAGCAGTACTTC. It codes for CSAIHSGLAAPESSYEQYF.

With regard to this clonotype: At one end, the junction sequence differs from germline, possibly due to a read error. The V and J genes are TRBV9 and TRBJ1-6, with a tentative D call TRBD1 (6 bases). This CDR3 has 17 residues. The germline gives CDR1 SGDLS, CDR2 YYNGEE. CDR3 DNA sequence: TGTGCCAGCAGCGTAGACGGGGGCAGCTCCTATAATTCACCCCTCCCCTTT. It codes for CASSVDGGSSYNSPLPF.

This clonotype was counted many times. The V gene is TRBV15, the J gene TRBJ1-1, with TRBD1 matching 7 bases. Trimming removed 3 bases from V and 0 bases from J; junction bases left unmatched: 7. Germline loops: CDR1 LNHNV, CDR2 YYDKDF (reference sequence). The CDR3 sequence is 16 residues long. The CDR3 loop reads CATSSRQGGMNTEAFF. CDR3 nucleotide sequence: TGTGCCACCAGCAGTCGGCAGGGGGGGATGAACACTGAAGCTTTCTTT.

Ten or more counts support this clonotype. V is TRBV30 and J is TRBJ2-3; 8 bases are shared with TRBD1. V trimming: 0 bases; J trimming: 2 bases; junction bases outside the gene matches: 4. The CDR3 is 15 residues long. Germline-derived CDR1 and CDR2 are GTSNPN and SVGIG (reference sequence). The CDR3, as DNA: TGTGCCTGGAGTGTGACAGGGGTAGTCACAGATACGCAGTATTTT. Translated, it gives CAWSVTGVVTDTQYF.

This clonotype showed up many times. The V gene is TRBV6-1, the J gene TRBJ2-7, with D unclear. V was cut by 3 bases and J by 4 bases, with 1 base left in between. This CDR3 contains 10 residues. Germline CDR1 is MNHNS and CDR2 is SASEGT. CDR3 in amino acids: CASSEYEQYF. In DNA form, the CDR3 reads TGTGCCAGCAGTGAGTACGAGCAGTACTTC.

This clonotype was seen a handful of times. The V and J genes are TRBV4-3 and TRBJ1-2, with TRBD1 matching 7 bases. The junction had 8 bases not matched to a gene; V was cut back by 1 base and J by 0 bases. This CDR3 has 17 amino acids. Germline CDR1 reads LGHNA; CDR2 reads YSLEER. The CDR3 coding sequence is TGCGCCAGCAGCCAAGTCACGAAGGACAGGACTAACTATGGCTACACCTTC. Amino acid sequence: CASSQVTKDRTNYGYTF.